The 26 T cell receptor beta chains given below trace back to one sample, sequenced in a study of blood T cells in healthy people across ages. Primers used in a second PCR of about 7 to 12 cycles were a sample-barcoded 5' primer and a J-beta primer mix. From the 5' RACE reads, TCRdb called clonotypes with MiXCR, one entry per CDR3 protein. This table has about 540,000 distinct CDR3 sequences, about 24% appearing once. These records were also assigned to another study, of T cells of mothers and their children.

Specimen: blood. The origin of the receptors is a boy aged 5-17 years in good health.

This clonotype was picked up a small number of times. J is TRBJ2-5 and V is TRBV10-3; D gene ambiguous. V was shortened by 4 bases and J by 0 bases, with 6 bases between the two germline ends. Germline V gene sequence: CDR1 ENHRY, CDR2 SYGVKD. The CDR3 runs to 13 residues. The CDR3 DNA is TGTGCCATCAGTGTAACGTACCAAGAGACCCAGTACTTC. It yields the protein CAISVTYQETQYF.

This clonotype was found a few times. The rearrangement uses TRBV11-2 and TRBJ2-7; tentatively, D is TRBD2 (5 bases). The V and J ends lost 4 bases and 5 bases respectively, with 12 bases between them. The CDR3 totals 13 residues. Germline V lookup: CDR1 SGHAT, CDR2 FQNNGV. CDR3 residues: CASSCGRFHEQYF. The CDR3 nucleotides read TGTGCCAGCAGCTGTGGGAGATTCCACGAGCAGTACTTC.

This clonotype occurred a few times. V is TRBV4-3 and J is TRBJ2-3, with D maybe TRBD1 (6 bases). CDR1 and CDR2 from the germline V gene are LGHNA and YSLEER. This CDR3 region has 15 residues. With 0 bases removed from V and 0 bases from J, the gap between germline ends came to 7 bases. The CDR3 coding sequence is TGCGCCAGCAGCCAAGAGGGGGCGAGCACAGATACGCAGTATTTT. It yields the protein CASSQEGASTDTQYF.

The gene calls are TRBV9 and TRBJ2-2; 8 nucleotides align to TRBD2. This CDR3 comprises 15 residues. V dropped 1 base and J dropped 4; count of bases not matched to a gene: 3. The germline V gene has CDR1 SGDLS and CDR2 YYNGEE. The DNA of the CDR3 is TGTGCCAGCAGCGTATCCGGGAGGGGCACCGGGGAGCTGTTTTTT. This gives the protein CASSVSGRGTGELFF.

The rearrangement links TRBV7-3 to TRBJ2-5; D is perhaps TRBD1 (6 bases). The J call may be faulty, since TRBJ2-1 better matches the DNA end. Germline V gene sequence: CDR1 SGHTA, CDR2 FQGTGA. This CDR3 region has 14 residues. CDR3 loop: CASSLRGRFNEQFF. CDR3 DNA sequence: TGTGCCAGCAGCTTAAGGGGGCGATTTAATGAGCAGTTCTTC.

The V call is TRBV5-1, the J call TRBJ2-5, with a possible D match to TRBD1 (6 bases). CDR1 is SGHRS and CDR2 is YFSETQ in the germline V gene. This CDR3 is 12 amino acids long. Trimming removed 5 bases from V and 1 base from J, with 6 bases in between. The DNA of the CDR3 is TGCGCCAGCAGGGACAGCCAAGAGACCCAGTACTTC. It yields the protein CASRDSQETQYF.

This clonotype was detected a few times. The rearrangement links TRBV5-6 to TRBJ2-1; TRBD2 matches 8 bases. The CDR3 sequence is 17 residues long. CDR1 SGHDT and CDR2 YYEEEE come from the germline V gene. The V segment lost 3 bases and the J segment 0 bases; nucleotides outside the gene matches: 8. The CDR3 DNA is TGTGCCAGCAGCTGGGGCCCGGCGGGGGGCTCCTACAATGAGCAGTTCTTC. It translates to CASSWGPAGGSYNEQFF.

This clonotype was counted a few times. CDR3 in DNA: TGTGCCACCAGCAGAGATGGTTCCGGACAGGGATATGAAAAACTGTTTTTT. The encoded protein is CATSRDGSGQGYEKLFF. The chain carries TRBV15 and TRBJ1-4, with 8 bases that match TRBD1. V lost 0 bases and J lost 6; bases outside the gene matches: 9. The CDR3 is made up of 17 amino acids. Germline V lookup: CDR1 LNHNV, CDR2 YYDKDF (reference sequence).

This clonotype showed up just a few times. J is TRBJ1-5 and V is TRBV20-1, with D possibly TRBD1 on 6 matching bases. The V gene's germline CDR1 is DFQATT and CDR2 SNEGSKA (reference sequence). V was shortened by 6 bases and J by 4 bases, with 13 bases between the two germline ends. This CDR3 comprises 13 residues. The CDR3 is CSARGRENQPQHF. The CDR3 bases are TGCAGTGCCAGGGGTAGGGAGAATCAGCCCCAGCATTTT.

The rearrangement links TRBV29-1 to TRBJ1-2; 8 bases line up with TRBD1. The germline V gene encodes CDR1 SQVTM and CDR2 ANQGSEA. The V gene end was trimmed by 5 bases and the J gene end by 3 bases; junction bases not matched to a gene: 8. The CDR3 extends over 14 amino acids. The CDR3 protein is CSVRGQGAYYGYTF. The DNA for the CDR3 is TGCAGCGTTCGGGGTCAGGGGGCGTACTATGGCTACACCTTC.

This clonotype has only a few counts. The DNA of the CDR3 is TGCAGTGCTCGCCAAGAGACCCAGTACTTC. Residues: CSARQETQYF. This chain uses TRBV20-1 with TRBJ2-5; D gene unclear. The germline V gene has CDR1 DFQATT and CDR2 SNEGSKA (reference sequence). Trimming cost V 5 bases and J 1 base, with 2 bases left between them. This CDR3 comprises 10 residues.

There are many counts of this clonotype. The chain couples TRBV7-2 to TRBJ2-5; a possible D gene is TRBD1 (6 bases). The germline gives CDR1 SGHTA, CDR2 FQGNSA. V dropped 5 bases and J dropped 5 bases, with 9 bases sitting between them. The CDR3 consists of 12 residues. CDR3 DNA sequence: TGTGCCAGCAGCCCTGACAGGGAGACCCAGTACTTC. Protein: CASSPDRETQYF.

Concerning this clonotype: One end of the junction does not line up with germline, which may come from a read error. The chain links TRBV7-2 to TRBJ2-1, with 9 positions matching TRBD1. The J call may be mistaken, given a closer DNA end match to TRBJ2-7. Germline values: CDR1 SGHTA, CDR2 FQGNSA. The CDR3 contains 18 residues. The CDR3 spells CAGSEGQGNSGSPYEQYF. The CDR3 DNA is TGTGCCGGCAGCGAGGGACAGGGTAATTCGGGGAGCCCCTACGAGCAGTACTTC.

Remarks on this clonotype: This may be a read error, as it is one base from a much larger clone. The V and J genes are TRBV6-1 and TRBJ1-5; 7 bases are a match to TRBD1. This CDR3 spans 14 amino acids. Germline assignment: CDR1 MNHNS and CDR2 SASEGT. The CDR3 nucleotides are TGTGTCAGCATTCGCACAGGGGCCTTAGAGCCCCAGCATTTT. It specifies CVSIRTGALEPQHF.

This clonotype was seen only a few times. The genes are TRBV5-6 and TRBJ1-1; D uncertain. Per germline, CDR1 SGHDT and CDR2 YYEEEE. V was shortened by 4 bases and J by 0 bases, with 16 bases between the two germline ends. The CDR3 is made up of 16 amino acids. The CDR3 DNA reads TGTGCCAGCAGCCCCTCGTTCGTGGGGATGAACACTGAAGCTTTCTTT. Amino acids: CASSPSFVGMNTEAFF.

This clonotype turned up a few times. This chain links TRBV29-1 with TRBJ2-3; the D is unclear. The length of the CDR3 is 14 residues. CDR1 is SQVTM, CDR2 ANQGSEA, per germline. The ends were cut back, 8 bases at V and 6 bases at J, with 21 bases in the middle. CDR3 loop: CSFGFNLGQDTQYF. In DNA form, the CDR3 reads TGCAGCTTTGGTTTCAACCTTGGGCAGGATACGCAGTATTTT.

This clonotype was counted a few times. The rearrangement links TRBV6-2 or TRBV6-3 to TRBJ1-5; no clear D gene. Germline V lookup: CDR1 MNHEY, CDR2 SVGEGT. Trimming stripped 0 bases from V and 4 bases from J, with 7 bases between. This CDR3 is 14 amino acids long. CDR3 in amino acids: CASSYSSLNQPQHF. The CDR3 DNA is TGTGCCAGCAGTTACTCGTCGTTGAATCAGCCCCAGCATTTT.

This rearrangement joins TRBV4-3 to TRBJ1-3, with unresolved D. The CDR3 is made up of 15 amino acids. Germline V gene data show CDR1 as LGHNA and CDR2 as YSLEER. Trimming removed 1 base at V and 2 bases at J, with 9 bases between. CDR3 amino acids: CASSQGLSAGNTIYF. In nucleotides, the CDR3 is TGCGCCAGCAGCCAAGGTCTGAGTGCTGGAAACACCATATATTTT.

The rearrangement links TRBV4-3 to TRBJ2-1; 8 nucleotides line up with TRBD2. This CDR3 is built from 16 residues. The germline gives CDR1 LGHNA, CDR2 YSLEER. The J segment lost 5 bases and the V segment lost 1 base, leaving 7 bases of the junction unmatched. DNA for the CDR3: TGCGCCAGCAGCCAAGTCCAGCGGGGGCCCGACAATGAGCAGTTCTTC. Translating gives CASSQVQRGPDNEQFF.

The rearrangement uses TRBV7-2 and TRBJ2-5; D is perhaps TRBD1 or TRBD2 (5 bases each). Germline-derived CDR1 and CDR2 are SGHTA and FQGNSA. The CDR3 runs to 15 residues. Trimming left V 1 base short and J 6 bases short, with 15 bases between. The CDR3 DNA sequence: TGTGCCAGCAGCTTAGGGAGTGGGACGACGCAGACCCAGTACTTC. This encodes CASSLGSGTTQTQYF.

V gene TRBV7-9 combines with J gene TRBJ2-5, with 8 bases fitting TRBD1. The J call is uncertain, as TRBJ2-7 better fits the DNA end. CDR1 SEHNR and CDR2 FQNEAQ come from the germline V gene (reference sequence). The CDR3 contains 15 residues. The CDR3 spells CASSLAPDRAYEQYF. The CDR3 DNA sequence: TGTGCCAGCAGCTTAGCGCCGGACAGGGCCTACGAGCAGTACTTC.

Written as DNA, the CDR3 is TGCAGTGCTAGAGATCTCGGGGCTAGCACAGATACGCAGTATTTT. Translating gives CSARDLGASTDTQYF. This chain joins TRBV20-1 and TRBJ2-3; TRBD1 or TRBD2 may be the D gene (5 bases each). The V gene lost 0 bases and the J gene lost 0 bases, with 10 bases spanning the gap. This CDR3 is 15 amino acids long. CDR1 is DFQATT, CDR2 SNEGSKA, per germline (reference sequence).

This clonotype was seen ten or more times. The chain links TRBV5-1 to TRBJ2-7, with unresolved D. The V gene lost 0 bases and the J gene lost 4 bases, with 8 bases spanning the gap. This CDR3 spans 13 amino acids. The germline V gene encodes CDR1 SGHRS and CDR2 YFSETQ. The DNA of the CDR3 is TGCGCCAGCAGCTTGGATCGCTTGTACGAGCAGTACTTC. Amino acids: CASSLDRLYEQYF.

This chain uses TRBV18 with TRBJ1-2, with 7 bases that match TRBD1. The CDR3 spans 14 residues. CDR1 is KGHSH, CDR2 LQKENI, per germline. The V gene end was trimmed by 4 bases and the J gene end by 4 bases; junction bases not matched to a gene: 6. The CDR3 nucleotides read TGTGCCAGCTCACGACAGGGCAGCGGCTATGGCTACACCTTC. The encoded protein is CASSRQGSGYGYTF.

This clonotype was recorded a few times. In nucleotides, the CDR3 is TGCGCCAGCAGCCATTCGGACAGCGAACAAGAGACCCAGTACTTC. Its translation: CASSHSDSEQETQYF. The chain links TRBV4-3 to TRBJ2-5, with a tentative D call TRBD1 (6 bases). The germline V gene encodes CDR1 LGHNA and CDR2 YSLEER. The CDR3 sequence is 15 residues long. Trimming left V 3 bases short and J 2 bases short, with 13 bases between.

This clonotype was detected only a few times. This chain joins TRBV6-5 and TRBJ2-1; D is unclear. The CDR3 runs 15 residues. The V end lost 4 bases, the J end lost 0 bases, and 10 bases lay between the germline ends. Germline V CDR1 and CDR2: MNHEY, SVGAGI. CDR3 sequence reads: CASSSRWSSYNEQFF. The DNA for the CDR3 is TGTGCCAGCAGTTCTCGGTGGAGCTCCTACAATGAGCAGTTCTTC.